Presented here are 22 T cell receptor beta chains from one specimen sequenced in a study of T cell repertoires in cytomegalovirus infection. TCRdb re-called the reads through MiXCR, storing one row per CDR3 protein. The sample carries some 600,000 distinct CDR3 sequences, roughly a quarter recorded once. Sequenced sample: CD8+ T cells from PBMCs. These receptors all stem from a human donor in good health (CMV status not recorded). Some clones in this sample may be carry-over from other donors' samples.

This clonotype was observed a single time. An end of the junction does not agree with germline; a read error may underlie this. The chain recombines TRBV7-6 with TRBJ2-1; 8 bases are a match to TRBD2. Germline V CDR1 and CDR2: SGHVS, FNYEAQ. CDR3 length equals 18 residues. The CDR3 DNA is TGTGCCAGCAGCTTAACCCACGGGGGGGCCAGCTCCTACAATGAGCAGTCCTTC. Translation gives CASSLTHGGASSYNEQSF.

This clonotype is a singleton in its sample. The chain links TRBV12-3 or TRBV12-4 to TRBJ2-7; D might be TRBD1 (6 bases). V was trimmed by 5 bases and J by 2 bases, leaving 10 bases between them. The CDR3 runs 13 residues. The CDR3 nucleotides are TGTGCCAGCAGTGGGGGCGCAGCCTACGAGCAGTACTTC. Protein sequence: CASSGGAAYEQYF.

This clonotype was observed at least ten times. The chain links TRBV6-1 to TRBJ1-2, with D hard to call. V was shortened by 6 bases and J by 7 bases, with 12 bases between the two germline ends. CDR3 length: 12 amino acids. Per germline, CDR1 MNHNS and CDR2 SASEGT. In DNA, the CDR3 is TGTGCCAGCAGGTCAGCCCCCGGTGGCTACACCTTC. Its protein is CASRSAPGGYTF.

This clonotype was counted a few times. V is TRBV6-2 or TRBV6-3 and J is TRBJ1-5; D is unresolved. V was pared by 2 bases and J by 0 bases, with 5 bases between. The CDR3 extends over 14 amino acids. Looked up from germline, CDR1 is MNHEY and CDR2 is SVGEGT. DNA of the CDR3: TGTGCCAGCAGTTACGCCCTTAGCAATCAGCCCCAGCATTTT. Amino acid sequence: CASSYALSNQPQHF.

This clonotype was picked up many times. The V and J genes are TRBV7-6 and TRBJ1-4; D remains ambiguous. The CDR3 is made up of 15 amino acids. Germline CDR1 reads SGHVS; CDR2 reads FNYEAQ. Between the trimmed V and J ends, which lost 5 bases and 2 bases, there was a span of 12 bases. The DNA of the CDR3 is TGTGCCAGCAGCCTAAGCCCGGCGACTAATGAAAAACTGTTTTTT. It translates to CASSLSPATNEKLFF.

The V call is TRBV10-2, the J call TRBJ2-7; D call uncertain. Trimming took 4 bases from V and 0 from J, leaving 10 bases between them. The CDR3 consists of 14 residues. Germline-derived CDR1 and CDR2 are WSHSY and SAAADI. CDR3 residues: CASSGDASSYEQYV. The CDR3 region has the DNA TGCGCCAGCAGTGGTGACGCCAGCTCCTACGAGCAGTACGTC.

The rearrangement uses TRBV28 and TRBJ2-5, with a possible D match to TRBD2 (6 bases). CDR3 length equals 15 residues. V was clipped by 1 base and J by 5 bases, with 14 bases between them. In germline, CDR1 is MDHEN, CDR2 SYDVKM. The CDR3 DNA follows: TGTGCCAGCAGTTTATCTCGGGGGTGGCGGGAGACCCAGTACTTC. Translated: CASSLSRGWRETQYF.

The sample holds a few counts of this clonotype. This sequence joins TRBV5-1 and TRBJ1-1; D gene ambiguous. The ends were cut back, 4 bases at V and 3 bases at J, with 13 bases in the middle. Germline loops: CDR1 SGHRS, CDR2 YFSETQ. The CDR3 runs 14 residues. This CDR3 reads CASSPARGDTEAFF. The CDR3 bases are TGCGCCAGCAGCCCCGCTCGGGGAGACACTGAAGCTTTCTTT.

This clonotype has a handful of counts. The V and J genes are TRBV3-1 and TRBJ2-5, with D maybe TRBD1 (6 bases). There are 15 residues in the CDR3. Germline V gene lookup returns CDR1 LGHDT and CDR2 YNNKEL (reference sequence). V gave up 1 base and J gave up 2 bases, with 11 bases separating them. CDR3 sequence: CASSQAGTLQETQYF. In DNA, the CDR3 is TGTGCCAGCAGCCAAGCCGGGACACTACAAGAGACCCAGTACTTC.

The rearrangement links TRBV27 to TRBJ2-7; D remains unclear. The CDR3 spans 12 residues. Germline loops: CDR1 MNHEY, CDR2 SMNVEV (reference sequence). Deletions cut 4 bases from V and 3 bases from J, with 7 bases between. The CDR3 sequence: CASSSKFYEQYF. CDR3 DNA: TGTGCCAGCAGTTCAAAATTCTACGAGCAGTACTTC.

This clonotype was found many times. The CDR3 loop is CASSSDSYNEQFF. The CDR3 DNA reads TGTGCCAGCAGTTCAGACAGCTACAATGAGCAGTTCTTC. This chain uses TRBV19 with TRBJ2-1; possibly TRBD1 for D (5 bases). Germline values: CDR1 LNHDA, CDR2 SQIVND (reference sequence). With 9 bases removed from V and 3 bases from J, the gap between germline ends came to 12 bases. The CDR3 has 13 amino acids. Full variable domain (missing parts from reference TRBV19 and TRBJ2-1): DGGITQSPKYLFRKEGQNVTLSCEQNLNHDAMYWYRQDPGQGLRLIYYSQIVNDFQKGDIAEGYSVSREKKESFPLTVTSAQKNPTAFYLCASSSDSYNEQFFGPGTRLTVL.

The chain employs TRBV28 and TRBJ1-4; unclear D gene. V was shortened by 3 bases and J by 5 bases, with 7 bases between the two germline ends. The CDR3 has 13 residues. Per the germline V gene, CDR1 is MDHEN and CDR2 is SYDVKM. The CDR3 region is CASSFVPNEKLFF. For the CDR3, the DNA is TGTGCCAGCAGTTTCGTACCGAATGAAAAACTGTTTTTT. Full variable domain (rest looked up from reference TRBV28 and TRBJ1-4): DVKVTQSSRYLVKRTGEKVFLECVQDMDHENMFWYRQDPGLGLRLIYFSYDVKMKEKGDIPEGYSVSREKKERFSLILESASTNQTSMYLCASSFVPNEKLFFGSGTQLSVL.

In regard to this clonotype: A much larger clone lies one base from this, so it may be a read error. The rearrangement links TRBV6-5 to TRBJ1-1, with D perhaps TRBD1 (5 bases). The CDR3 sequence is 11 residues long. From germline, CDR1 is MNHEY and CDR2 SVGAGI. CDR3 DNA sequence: TGTGTCAGCAGGGTAAGGACTGAAGCTTTCTTT. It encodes CVSRVRTEAFF.

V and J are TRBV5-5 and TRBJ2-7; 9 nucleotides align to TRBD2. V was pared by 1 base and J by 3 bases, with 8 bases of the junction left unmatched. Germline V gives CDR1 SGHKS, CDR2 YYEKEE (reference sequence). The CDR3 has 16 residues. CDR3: CASSLRERGVDYEQYV. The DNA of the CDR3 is TGTGCCAGCAGCTTGAGGGAGCGGGGGGTCGACTACGAGCAGTACGTC.

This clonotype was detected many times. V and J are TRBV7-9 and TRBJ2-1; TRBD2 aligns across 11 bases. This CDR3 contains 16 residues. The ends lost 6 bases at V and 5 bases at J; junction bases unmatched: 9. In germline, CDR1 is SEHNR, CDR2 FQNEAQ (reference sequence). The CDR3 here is CASSPWTSGSHNEQFF. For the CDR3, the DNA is TGTGCCAGCAGTCCTTGGACTAGCGGGTCACACAATGAGCAGTTCTTC.

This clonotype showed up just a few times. DNA of the CDR3: TGTGCCAGCACGGGGCGGAACGGGGCCAGCTCCTACGAGCAGTACTTC. Amino acid sequence: CASTGRNGASSYEQYF. The gene calls are TRBV6-8 and TRBJ2-7; either TRBD1 or TRBD2 may fit D (5 bases each). Trimming pared 7 bases from V and 0 bases from J, leaving 19 bases between. Germline assignment: CDR1 MNHGY and CDR2 SAAAGT. CDR3 length equals 16 residues.

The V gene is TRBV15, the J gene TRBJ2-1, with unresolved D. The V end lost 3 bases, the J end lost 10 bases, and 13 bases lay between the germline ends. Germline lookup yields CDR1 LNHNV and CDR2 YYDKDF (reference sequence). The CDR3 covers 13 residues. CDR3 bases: TGTGCCACCAGCAGTCGACGGTCCCGCGAGCAGTTCTTC. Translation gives CATSSRRSREQFF.

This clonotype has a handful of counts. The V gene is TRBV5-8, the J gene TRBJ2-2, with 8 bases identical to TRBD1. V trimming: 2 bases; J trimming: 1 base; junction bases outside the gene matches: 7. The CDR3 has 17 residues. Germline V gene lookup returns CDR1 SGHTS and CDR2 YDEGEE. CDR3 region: CASSFFPGQENTGELFF. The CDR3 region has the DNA TGTGCCAGCAGCTTTTTTCCGGGACAGGAGAACACCGGGGAGCTGTTTTTT.

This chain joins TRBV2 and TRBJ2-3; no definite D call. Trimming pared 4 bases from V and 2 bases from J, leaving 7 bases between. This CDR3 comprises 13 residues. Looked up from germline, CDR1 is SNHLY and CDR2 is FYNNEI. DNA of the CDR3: TGTGCCAGCAGTGGTCCCCACACAGATACGCAGTATTTT. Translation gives CASSGPHTDTQYF.

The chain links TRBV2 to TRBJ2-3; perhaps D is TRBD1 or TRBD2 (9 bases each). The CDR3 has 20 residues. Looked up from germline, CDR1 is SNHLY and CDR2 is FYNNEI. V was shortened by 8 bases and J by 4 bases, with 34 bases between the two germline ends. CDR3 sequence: CASSHTGGAAGGIPADTQYF. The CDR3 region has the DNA TGTGCCAGCTCGCACACAGGGGGCGCAGCGGGGGGAATACCCGCAGATACGCAGTATTTT.

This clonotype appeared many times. The CDR3 DNA reads as TGTGCCAGCAGCTTAGGGGACCTAAAGAGGACCGGGGAGCTGTTTTTT. Its translation: CASSLGDLKRTGELFF. V usage is TRBV11-3 and J usage is TRBJ2-2; D is tentatively TRBD1 or TRBD2 (5 bases each). Trimming removed 1 base at V and 5 bases at J, with 14 bases between. Germline V gene lookup returns CDR1 SGHNT and CDR2 YENEEA. The CDR3 contains 16 residues.

The CDR3 bases are TGTGCCAGCAGTTTATGGGGACAGGGGAACACTGAAGCTTTCTTT. This translates into CASSLWGQGNTEAFF. The chain couples TRBV28 to TRBJ1-1; 9 bases agree with TRBD1. CDR3 size: 15 residues. V shed 0 bases and J 1 base; nucleotides not matched to a gene: 0. Germline V lookup: CDR1 MDHEN, CDR2 SYDVKM.